The clone carrying this T cell receptor (beta chain) was seen just once. Its antigen is still unknown. At one end, the junction sequence differs from germline, possibly due to a read error. This entry is derived from a study of CD8+CD57+ T cells in acquired aplastic anemia. Study summary: Quantities of DNA derived from sorted CD4+ and CD8+ cells averaged 3.2 ug.

According to the study, genomic DNA was the template for TCR beta VDJ and CDR3 profiling. TCRdb re-called the reads with MiXCR, one entry per CDR3 protein. In the table there are 150,000 to 200,000 distinct CDR3 sequences, about 60% of which are singletons. The germline CDR1 and CDR2 sequences are SGHTA and FQGTGA. The CDR3 runs 17 residues. Regarding the study as a whole: Significant differences in CD8+ Simpson's diversity were not observed between patients and controls. Overlapping CD8+ CDR3 repertoires of patients and controls contained approximately 28 shared sequences.

This TCR was recovered from a human donor in good health. The sample taken for sequencing was sorted CD4+, CD8+, or CD8+CD57+ T cells (not recorded which) from PBMCs. The chain uses TRBV7-3 and TRBJ2-7; D possibly uses TRBD1 or TRBD2 (5 bases each). The CDR3 DNA sequence: TGCGCCAGCAGCCTCATCCGGGACGGGACCGTCTTAGGCGAGCAGTACTTC. Residues: CASSLIRDGTVLGEQYF.